The 18 T cell receptor beta chains in this list originate from one sample, sequenced in a study of blood T cell repertoires in COVID-19. TCRdb's copy holds only in-frame clones and misses some; the assay was immunoSEQ multiplex PCR. Here the sample spans roughly 60,000 clones, around 83% being singletons. The sequenced sample was peripheral blood. The receptors were gathered from a man aged 45-60 years with COVID-19, enrolled during active disease.

CDR3 nucleotides: TGTGCCAGCAGCTTAAGGGGAGGTGGTGAGGAGCAGTACTTC. Amino acid sequence: CASSLRGGGEEQYF. The genes are TRBV11-2 and TRBJ2-7; weak D call: TRBD2 (6 bases). V lost 2 bases to trimming and J lost 7 bases, with 15 bases between them. Looked up from germline, CDR1 is SGHAT and CDR2 is FQNNGV. The CDR3 runs to 14 residues.

The V call is TRBV5-1, the J call TRBJ2-7, with 9 bases matching TRBD2. CDR3 size: 17 residues. J gave up 2 bases and V 3 bases, and 12 bases lay outside the gene matches. CDR1 is SGHRS and CDR2 is YFSETQ in the germline V gene. The CDR3 nucleotides are TGCGCCAGCAGCTCGCCGGCGAGCGGGACTAGCCCCTACGAGCAGTACTTC. Protein: CASSSPASGTSPYEQYF.

This chain uses TRBV7-9 with TRBJ2-5, with TRBD2 matching 8 bases. Germline V gene lookup returns CDR1 SEHNR and CDR2 FQNEAQ (reference sequence). Trimming cost V 3 bases and J 9 bases; bases outside gene matches: 12. CDR3 length: 15 amino acids. CDR3 nucleotides: TGTGCCAGCAGCTTGTTGGCGGGAGGCCCCCCCTCCCAGTACTTC. The encoded protein is CASSLLAGGPPSQYF.

This chain connects TRBV5-3 to TRBJ1-1; 7 bases are shared with TRBD1. TRBV5-3 is recorded as an ORF, its role being uncertain. V gave up 3 bases and J gave up 6 bases; unmatched junction bases: 5. CDR3 length: 13 amino acids. CDR3 loop: CARSSDRDAEAFF. CDR3 nucleotides: TGTGCCAGAAGCTCCGACAGGGACGCTGAAGCTTTCTTT.

The chain couples TRBV7-3 to TRBJ2-1, with 13 bases aligning to TRBD2. The J segment lost 6 bases and the V segment lost 5 bases, leaving 4 bases of the junction unmatched. The CDR3 runs to 15 residues. The germline gives CDR1 SGHTA, CDR2 FQGTGA. CDR3 amino acids: CASSQLAGGVNEQFF. As DNA, the CDR3 is TGTGCCAGCAGCCAACTAGCGGGAGGGGTCAATGAGCAGTTCTTC.

The gene calls are TRBV6-5 and TRBJ1-1; 8 nucleotides align to TRBD1. The CDR3 sequence is 14 residues long. V shed 7 bases, J shed 0 bases, and the junction held 4 bases outside the gene matches. In germline, CDR1 is MNHEY, CDR2 SVGAGI. CDR3 bases: TGTGCCAGCATTAGGGGACAGGTGAACACTGAAGCTTTCTTT. Translating it yields CASIRGQVNTEAFF.

This clone was seen just once. This chain connects TRBV6-5 to TRBJ2-3, with TRBD2 as a possible D gene (6 bases). Trimming left V 6 bases short and J 3 bases short, with 13 bases between. The germline V gene encodes CDR1 MNHEY and CDR2 SVGAGI. The CDR3 loop spans 14 amino acids. In nucleotides, the CDR3 is TGTGCCAGCAGCAGAAGGGCGGGAACAGATACGCAGTATTTT. It encodes CASSRRAGTDTQYF.

CDR3 residues: CASRGTSGNEQFF. The CDR3 region has the DNA TGTGCCAGCCGCGGGACTAGCGGTAATGAGCAGTTCTTC. The chain links TRBV25-1 to TRBJ2-1; TRBD2 aligns across 11 bases. CDR1 is MGHDK, CDR2 SYGVNS, per germline. The ends lost 8 bases at V and 7 bases at J; junction bases unmatched: 4. This CDR3 is built from 13 residues.

The rearrangement joins TRBV11-2 to TRBJ1-2, with a tentative D call TRBD1 (6 bases). This CDR3 is 13 amino acids long. The germline V and J ends were trimmed by 1 base and 3 bases, with 6 bases remaining between them. From germline, CDR1 is SGHAT and CDR2 FQNNGV. CDR3 sequence: CASSLGQDYGYTF. DNA for the CDR3: TGTGCCAGCAGCTTAGGACAGGACTATGGCTACACCTTC. Using reference TRBV11-2 and TRBJ1-2 for the parts outside the CDR3, the full variable domain is EAGVAQSPRYKIIEKRQSVAFWCNPISGHATLYWYQQILGQGPKLLIQFQNNGVVDDSQLPKDRFSAERLKGVDSTLKIQPAKLEDSAVYLCASSLGQDYGYTFGSGTRLTVV.

The J gene is TRBJ2-1, the V gene TRBV19; a possible D gene is TRBD1 (5 bases). Germline lookup yields CDR1 LNHDA and CDR2 SQIVND (reference sequence). The CDR3 contains 15 residues. V shed 6 bases and J shed 0 bases, with 12 bases lying between them. CDR3 coding DNA: TGTGCCAGTAGCTCTGGTACAGGCTCCTACAATGAGCAGTTCTTC. Protein sequence: CASSSGTGSYNEQFF.

This sequence joins TRBV10-3 and TRBJ2-4, with 7 nucleotides matching TRBD1. CDR3 length equals 13 residues. Germline values: CDR1 ENHRY, CDR2 SYGVKD. V was clipped by 3 bases and J by 5 bases; unmatched bases: 1. The CDR3 spells CAISETGENIQYF. The CDR3, as DNA: TGTGCCATCAGTGAAACAGGGGAAAACATTCAGTACTTC.

This clone showed up just once. The chain uses TRBV6-1 and TRBJ1-1, with 8 bases matching TRBD1. V shed 2 bases and J 4 bases; nucleotides not matched to a gene: 15. The CDR3 covers 18 residues. CDR1 is MNHNS and CDR2 is SASEGT in the germline V gene. In DNA form, the CDR3 reads TGTGCCAGCAGTGAAAAACGGGGAACAGGGGGGTGGATCACTGAAGCTTTCTTT. It encodes CASSEKRGTGGWITEAFF.

This chain connects TRBV2 to TRBJ2-1; 10 bases map to TRBD1. Germline values: CDR1 SNHLY, CDR2 FYNNEI. The V gene end was trimmed by 6 bases and the J gene end by 4 bases; junction bases not matched to a gene: 6. This CDR3 contains 15 residues. The CDR3, as DNA: TGTGCCAGCAGCCCACCGGGACAGGGGTACAATGAGCAGTTCTTC. This sequence encodes CASSPPGQGYNEQFF.

The rearrangement uses TRBV5-6 and TRBJ2-3; 9 bases agree with TRBD1. In germline, CDR1 is SGHDT, CDR2 YYEEEE. This CDR3 spans 15 amino acids. The junction had 7 bases not matched to a gene; V was cut back by 4 bases and J by 4 bases. Here the CDR3 reads CASSRDRGVSDTQYF. Written as DNA, the CDR3 is TGTGCCAGCAGCCGTGACAGGGGGGTTTCAGATACGCAGTATTTT.

The V gene is TRBV5-6, the J gene TRBJ1-5, with no clear D. Germline V gives CDR1 SGHDT, CDR2 YYEEEE. The CDR3 length is 15 residues. The V gene lost 4 bases and the J gene lost 4 bases, with 15 bases spanning the gap. The CDR3 bases are TGTGCCAGCAGCGCGGCGAGCCATGGGAATCAGCCCCAGCATTTT. Protein sequence: CASSAASHGNQPQHF. Full variable domain (rest looked up from reference TRBV5-6 and TRBJ1-5): DAGVTQSPTHLIKTRGQQVTLRCSPKSGHDTVSWYQQALGQGPQFIFQYYEEEERQRGNFPDRFSGHQFPNYSSELNVNALLLGDSALYLCASSAASHGNQPQHFGDGTRLSIL.

The chain couples TRBV7-8 to TRBJ2-5, with 10 bases fitting TRBD1. The V and J ends lost 5 bases and 0 bases, in that order; junction bases with no gene match: 3. Germline V gene sequence: CDR1 SGHVS, CDR2 FQNEAQ. The CDR3 extends over 15 amino acids. The DNA for the CDR3 is TGTGCCAGCAGCCAGACAGGGGGCAACCAAGAGACCCAGTACTTC. This translates into CASSQTGGNQETQYF.

This chain connects TRBV28 to TRBJ1-6; possibly TRBD1 for D (6 bases). V was pared by 2 bases and J by 14 bases, with 16 bases between. This CDR3 contains 14 residues. Germline V CDR1 and CDR2: MDHEN, SYDVKM. CDR3 region: CASSLGGGVVSLHF. DNA for the CDR3: TGTGCCAGCAGTTTAGGCGGGGGCGTAGTGTCCCTCCACTTT.

The chain carries TRBV28 and TRBJ1-5; D might be TRBD1 (5 bases). The germline gives CDR1 MDHEN, CDR2 SYDVKM. V was cut by 2 bases and J by 11 bases, with 16 bases left in between. This CDR3 is 14 amino acids long. For the CDR3, the DNA is TGTGCCAGCAGTTTACAGGGAACCCCGTCGGCCCAGCATTTT. Amino acids: CASSLQGTPSAQHF.